The rows below give T cell receptor beta chains drawn from one sample of a study of T-cell reconstitution after alpha-beta-depleted transplantation in children. TCRdb called the PCR reads again in MiXCR, with one record for every CDR3 protein. The sample comprises approximately 980,000 distinct CDR3 sequences, 25% to 35% of which are singletons, and over 25% rests with the top ten. The sample in question was PBMCs, mostly from graft donor cells, obtained 360 days after TCRalphabeta/CD19-depleted stem cell transplant. The origin of the receptors is a boy under two years old who had a stem cell transplant for SCID, so the T cells may come from the graft donor. Each CDR3 is given with its conserved first and last residue. The D gene is left open where the match is weak. A clone size is listed for some rows: how often the clone was seen (once, few, many), or a class if it is expanded.

>TRBJ2-1|.|.|TRBV5-1
CASSPQGRELPQVKFF
TGCGCCAGCAGCCCCCAGGGGCGGGAACTTCCTCAGGTGAAGTTCTTC
>TRBJ2-3|.|.|TRBV5-1
CASSRRGGWRRTDTQYF
TGCGCCAGCAGCCGGCGGGGCGGATGGCGCCGCACAGATACGCAGTATTTT
>TRBJ1-2|TRBD1|.|TRBV7-9
CASSTRQGAHGYTF
TGTGCCAGCAGTACACGACAGGGGGCGCATGGCTACACCTTC
>TRBJ2-2|TRBD1|.|TRBV10-2
CATGPTGAHGELFF
TGCGCCACCGGCCCGACAGGGGCACACGGGGAGCTGTTTTTT
>TRBJ2-3|.|.|TRBV7-9
CASSLDGGGRADTQYF
TGTGCCAGCAGCTTAGACGGTGGGGGAAGGGCAGATACGCAGTATTTT
>TRBJ2-7|.|few|TRBV12-3/TRBV12-4
CASRRGVYEQYF
TGTGCCAGCAGACGGGGCGTTTACGAGCAGTACTTC
>TRBJ1-5|.|.|TRBV24-1
CATSDPVGGDQPQHF
TGTGCCACCAGTGATCCAGTCGGGGGCGATCAGCCCCAGCATTTT
>TRBJ1-1|TRBD1|few|TRBV12-3/TRBV12-4
CASSFSPGTGFGGEAFF
TGTGCCAGCAGTTTCAGTCCCGGGACAGGGTTCGGGGGTGAAGCTTTCTTT
>TRBJ2-5|TRBD2|.|TRBV12-3/TRBV12-4
CASSTRGPSGVTQETQYF
TGTGCCAGCAGCACCCGGGGGCCTAGCGGGGTAACTCAAGAGACCCAGTACTTC
>TRBJ2-1|TRBD1|many|TRBV4-1
CASSQGQGSYNEQFF
TGCGCCAGCAGCCAGGGACAGGGCTCCTACAATGAGCAGTTCTTC
>TRBJ2-2|.|few|TRBV5-6
CASSQLYLAPGELFF
TGTGCCAGCAGCCAACTTTATCTAGCCCCCGGGGAGCTGTTTTTT
>TRBJ1-2|TRBD1|few|TRBV15
CATSSLGQGADGYTF
TGTGCCACCAGCAGCTTGGGACAGGGCGCTGATGGCTACACCTTC
>TRBJ2-5|.|few|TRBV12-3/TRBV12-4
CASSTQGREETQYF
TGTGCCAGCAGTACACAGGGGAGGGAAGAGACCCAGTACTTC
>TRBJ2-7|TRBD1|few|TRBV7-7
CASSLGPTGNYEQYF
TGTGCCAGCAGCTTAGGCCCGACAGGGAACTACGAGCAGTACTTC
>TRBJ1-4|TRBD1|.|TRBV18
CASSPTDRGPEKLFF
TGTGCCAGCTCTCCCACGGACAGGGGGCCTGAAAAACTGTTTTTT
>TRBJ2-1|.|many|TRBV7-2
CASSLWGNEQFF
TGTGCCAGCAGTTTATGGGGGAATGAGCAGTTCTTC
>TRBJ1-1|.|few|TRBV12-3/TRBV12-4
CASSLRDPMNTEAFF
TGTGCCAGCAGCCTACGGGACCCCATGAACACTGAAGCTTTCTTT
>TRBJ2-3|TRBD2|few|TRBV28
CASSLGRAVVDTQYF
TGTGCCAGCAGTTTAGGGAGGGCGGTTGTCGATACGCAGTATTTT
>TRBJ2-7|.|few|TRBV3-1
CASRREFFPYEQYF
TGTGCCAGCAGAAGGGAATTCTTCCCCTACGAGCAGTACTTC
>TRBJ2-1|TRBD1|few|TRBV28
CASSFGGTGSNEQFF
TGTGCCAGCAGTTTTGGGGGGACAGGGTCAAATGAGCAGTTCTTC
>TRBJ2-1|.|few|TRBV27
CASSFSKTPREQFF
TGTGCCAGCAGTTTTTCAAAGACCCCGCGTGAGCAGTTCTTC
>TRBJ1-1|.|few|TRBV13
CASSQDGYTEAFF
TGTGCCAGCAGCCAGGACGGCTACACTGAAGCTTTCTTT
>TRBJ2-2|.|.|TRBV5-5
CASSLFILGLNTGELFF
TGTGCCAGCAGCTTGTTTATCCTGGGTCTAAACACCGGGGAGCTGTTTTTT
>TRBJ2-1|.|few|TRBV5-5
CASSERGGRDEQFF
TGTGCCAGCAGCGAGCGCGGGGGCCGGGATGAGCAGTTCTTC
>TRBJ2-2|.|few|TRBV20-1
CSARDQNTGELFF
TGCAGTGCTAGAGACCAGAACACCGGGGAGCTGTTTTTT
>TRBJ2-5|.|.|TRBV9
CASSDRLEETQYF
TGTGCCAGCAGCGACCGACTAGAAGAGACCCAGTACTTC
>TRBJ2-1|.|.|TRBV21-1
CASSKSRGTGSYNEQFF
TGTGCCAGCAGCAAATCCCGGGGGACAGGGTCCTACAATGAGCAGTTCTTC
>TRBJ2-6|.|.|TRBV6-1
CASSPRESTLGANVLTF
TGTGCCAGCAGTCCCAGGGAGTCTACACTCGGGGCCAACGTCCTGACTTTC
>TRBJ2-7|.|few|TRBV7-2
CASSPERTATYEQYF
TGTGCCAGCAGCCCAGAGCGGACAGCCACCTACGAGCAGTACTTC
>TRBJ2-3|TRBD2|few|TRBV18
CASSPGLAGGDTQYF
TGTGCCAGCTCACCCGGACTAGCGGGGGGAGATACGCAGTATTTT
>TRBJ2-2|TRBD2|.|TRBV18
CASSPRGGPANTGELFF
TGTGCCAGCTCACCACGGGGGGGACCAGCGAACACCGGGGAGCTGTTTTTT
>TRBJ2-1|.|few|TRBV10-2
CASSSPQGGLYNEQFF
TGCGCCAGCAGTAGTCCTCAGGGGGGACTGTACAATGAGCAGTTCTTC
>TRBJ2-5|TRBD1|.|TRBV27
CASPGTAQETQYF
TGTGCCAGCCCAGGGACAGCCCAAGAGACCCAGTACTTC
>TRBJ2-5|.|.|TRBV5-1
CASSLPSIQETQYF
TGCGCCAGCAGCTTGCCGAGCATACAAGAGACCCAGTACTTC
>TRBJ2-3|.|.|TRBV29-1
CSVELVWGLNPGDTQYF
TGCAGCGTTGAATTAGTGTGGGGACTCAACCCTGGGGATACGCAGTATTTT
>TRBJ2-3|.|many|TRBV18
CASSPGPTDTQYF
TGCGCCAGCAGCCCGGGACCTACAGATACGCAGTATTTT
>TRBJ2-7|TRBD1|few|TRBV12-3/TRBV12-4
CASRGTATTYEQYF
TGTGCCAGCAGGGGGACAGCCACTACCTACGAGCAGTACTTC